This record concerns one T cell receptor beta chain sequence. This entry is derived from a study of blood T cell repertoires in COVID-19. Clones were read by immunoSEQ multiplex PCR, and TCRdb kept only the in-frame ones, dropping some. The sample has more than 200,000 clones; around four fifths are singletons. CDR3 length: 14 amino acids. Between the trimmed V and J ends, which lost 2 bases and 8 bases, there was a span of 10 bases. Per the germline V gene, CDR1 is SGHTA and CDR2 is FQGTGA. This chain connects TRBV7-3 to TRBJ1-6, with a possible D match to TRBD1 (5 bases). The sequence derives from a woman aged 40 to 55 with active or convalescent COVID-19. Sequencing input: peripheral blood. CDR3 in amino acids: CASSLLGEDSPLHF. CDR3 nucleotides: TGTGCCAGCAGCTTACTAGGGGAGGATTCACCCCTCCACTTT.